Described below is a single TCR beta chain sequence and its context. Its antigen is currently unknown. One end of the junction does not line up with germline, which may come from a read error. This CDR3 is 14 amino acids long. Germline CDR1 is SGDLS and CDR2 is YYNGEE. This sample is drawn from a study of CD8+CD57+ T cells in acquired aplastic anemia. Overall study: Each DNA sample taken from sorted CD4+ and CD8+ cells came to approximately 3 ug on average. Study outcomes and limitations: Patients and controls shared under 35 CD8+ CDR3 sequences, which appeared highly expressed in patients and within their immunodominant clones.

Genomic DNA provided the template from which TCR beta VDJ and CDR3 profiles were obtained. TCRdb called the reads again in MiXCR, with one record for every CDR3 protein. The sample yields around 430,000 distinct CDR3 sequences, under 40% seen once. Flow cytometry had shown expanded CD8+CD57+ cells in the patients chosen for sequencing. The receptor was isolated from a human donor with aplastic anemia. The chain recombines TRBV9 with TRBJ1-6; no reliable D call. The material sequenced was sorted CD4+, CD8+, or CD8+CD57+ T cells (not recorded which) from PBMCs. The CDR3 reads CACSVDVEDSPLHF. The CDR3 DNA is TGTGCCTGCAGCGTAGACGTGGAGGATTCACCCCTCCACTTT.